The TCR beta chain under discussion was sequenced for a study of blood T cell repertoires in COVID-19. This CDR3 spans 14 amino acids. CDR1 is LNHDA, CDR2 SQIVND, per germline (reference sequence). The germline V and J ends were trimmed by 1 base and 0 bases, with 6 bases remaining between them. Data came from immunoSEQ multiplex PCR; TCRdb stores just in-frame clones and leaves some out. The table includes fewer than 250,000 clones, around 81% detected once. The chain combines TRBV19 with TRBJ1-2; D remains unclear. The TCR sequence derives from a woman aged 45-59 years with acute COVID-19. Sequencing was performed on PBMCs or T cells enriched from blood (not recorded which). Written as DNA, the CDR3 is TGTGCCAGTAGTATAGGCCGGTCTAACTATGGCTACACCTTC. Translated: CASSIGRSNYGYTF.